This TCR beta chain was captured in a study of blood T cell repertoires in COVID-19. About the study: COVID-19 samples collected from the United States, Italy and Spain covered acute and convalescent phases.

Unmatched junction bases numbered 3, after V lost 5 bases and J lost 1 base. Germline V lookup: CDR1 LGHDT, CDR2 YNNKEL (reference sequence). This CDR3 contains 14 residues. In the authors' workflow: Amplified reference gene primers provided the basis for estimating nucleated cell counts. This table comes from immunoSEQ multiplex PCR, and its TCRdb copy is limited to in-frame clones, with some not included. For V, J and clone size, that table is used; D and trimming come from the DNA. The sample includes around 150,000 clones, 81% of them seen just once. In the case of this clone: This sample includes further DNA sequences coding for the same CDR3.

The chain links TRBV3-1 (or the pseudogene TRBV3-2) to TRBJ2-7, with TRBD1 matching 9 bases. The sequencing input was peripheral blood. The TCR originated in a woman aged 60-75 years with active or convalescent COVID-19. Here the CDR3 DNA reads TGTGCCAGCAGCTTAGGACAGGGGTCCTACGAGCAGTACTTC. Its protein product is CASSLGQGSYEQYF.